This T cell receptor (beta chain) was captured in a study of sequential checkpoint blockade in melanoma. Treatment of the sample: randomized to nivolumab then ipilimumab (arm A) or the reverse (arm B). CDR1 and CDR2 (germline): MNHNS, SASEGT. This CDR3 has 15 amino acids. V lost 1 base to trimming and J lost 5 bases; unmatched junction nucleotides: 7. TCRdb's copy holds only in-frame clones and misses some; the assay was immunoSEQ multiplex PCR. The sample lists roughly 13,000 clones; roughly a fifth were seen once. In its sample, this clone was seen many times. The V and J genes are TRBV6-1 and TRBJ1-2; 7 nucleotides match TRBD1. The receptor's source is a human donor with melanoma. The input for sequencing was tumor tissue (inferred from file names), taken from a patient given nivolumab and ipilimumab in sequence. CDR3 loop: CASSEGPGGRYGYTF. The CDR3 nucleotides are TGTGCCAGCAGTGAAGGTCCAGGGGGGAGGTATGGCTACACCTTC.